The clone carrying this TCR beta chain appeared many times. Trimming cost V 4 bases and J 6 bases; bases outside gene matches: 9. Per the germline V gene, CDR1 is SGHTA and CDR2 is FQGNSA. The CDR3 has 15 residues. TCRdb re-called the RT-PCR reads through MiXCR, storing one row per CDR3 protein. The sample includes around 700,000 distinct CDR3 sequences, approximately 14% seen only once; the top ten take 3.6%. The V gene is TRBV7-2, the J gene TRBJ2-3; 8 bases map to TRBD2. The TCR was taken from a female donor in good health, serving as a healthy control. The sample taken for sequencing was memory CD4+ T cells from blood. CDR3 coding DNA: TGTGCCAGCAGCTCCTTTAGCGGCGGGGGGGATACGCAGTATTTT. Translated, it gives CASSSFSGGGDTQYF.